The 27 T cell receptor beta chains below were found in one sample sequenced in a study of OX40 agonist ivuxolimab in advanced cancers. Generated by immunoSEQ multiplex PCR, the TCRdb table keeps only in-frame clones and is missing some. The table records 70,000 to 85,000 clones, 80% to 90% of them present only once. This material consisted of CD4+ or CD8+ T cells sorted from blood, taken in a trial of the OX40 agonist ivuxolimab. The receptors derive from an adult with an advanced solid tumor such as melanoma, head and neck, liver or kidney cancer.

In this sample, this clone turned up a few times. The chain carries TRBV11-3 and TRBJ2-1, with 13 bases that match TRBD2. J lost 3 bases, V lost 5 bases, and 4 bases had no gene match. The CDR3 spans 16 residues. Germline CDR1 and CDR2: SGHNT and YENEEA. The chain's CDR3 is CASSLGTSGVYNEQFF. The CDR3 DNA follows: TGTGCCAGCAGCCTAGGGACTAGCGGGGTCTACAATGAGCAGTTCTTC.

The CDR3 sequence is CASSPTGTSEQFF. The CDR3, as DNA: TGTGCCAGCAGCCCTACCGGGACTAGTGAGCAGTTCTTC. The gene calls are TRBV7-3 and TRBJ2-1; 8 bases align to TRBD2. Germline trimming cut 5 bases from V and 9 bases from J; bases unmatched to any gene: 6. The CDR3 sequence is 13 residues long. CDR1 is SGHTA, CDR2 FQGTGA, per germline.

The V gene is TRBV9, the J gene TRBJ2-5, with D perhaps assigned TRBD1 or TRBD2 (5 bases each). The V gene's germline CDR1 is SGDLS and CDR2 YYNGEE. The V gene lost 0 bases and the J gene lost 2 bases, with 14 bases spanning the gap. The CDR3 totals 16 residues. The CDR3 reads CASSVGAGTGQETQYF. DNA of the CDR3: TGTGCCAGCAGCGTAGGGGCAGGGACGGGTCAAGAGACCCAGTACTTC.

This rearrangement joins TRBV5-6 to TRBJ2-6; D is unclear. The V end lost 5 bases, the J end lost 0 bases, and 9 bases lay between the germline ends. CDR1 SGHDT and CDR2 YYEEEE come from the germline V gene. This CDR3 contains 15 residues. The CDR3 coding sequence is TGTGCCAGCAGTAAGAGAGCCTCTGGGGCCAACGTCCTGACTTTC. Its translation is CASSKRASGANVLTF.

The sample holds one count of this clone. The CDR3 region has the DNA TGTGCCAGTAGTCTACTAGCGGGACGATCTAGCACAGATACGCAGTATTTT. It specifies CASSLLAGRSSTDTQYF. The chain recombines TRBV19 with TRBJ2-3; TRBD2 matches 10 bases. This CDR3 has 17 residues. CDR1 LNHDA and CDR2 SQIVND come from the germline V gene (reference sequence). The V gene end was trimmed by 5 bases and the J gene end by 0 bases; junction bases not matched to a gene: 8.

In nucleotides, the CDR3 is TGTGCCAGCACCGCGGGAGGGAGGGAAGAGACCCAGTACTTC. Translating it yields CASTAGGREETQYF. The chain couples TRBV28 to TRBJ2-5; 9 bases are a match to TRBD2. Germline trimming cut 7 bases from V and 3 bases from J; bases unmatched to any gene: 6. Germline V gene data show CDR1 as MDHEN and CDR2 as SYDVKM. The CDR3 sequence is 14 residues long. Using reference TRBV28 and TRBJ2-5 for the parts outside the CDR3, the full variable domain is DVKVTQSSRYLVKRTGEKVFLECVQDMDHENMFWYRQDPGLGLRLIYFSYDVKMKEKGDIPEGYSVSREKKERFSLILESASTNQTSMYLCASTAGGREETQYFGPGTRLLVL.

J is TRBJ2-2 and V is TRBV28; unclear D gene. This CDR3 contains 13 residues. Germline V gene data show CDR1 as MDHEN and CDR2 as SYDVKM. Trimming took off 5 bases at V and 2 bases at J, with 6 bases between the two ends. Written as DNA, the CDR3 is TGTGCCAGCAGTCCCGTTAACACCGGGGAGCTGTTTTTT. Protein product: CASSPVNTGELFF.

The chain combines TRBV2 with TRBJ2-6, with D possibly being TRBD1 (6 bases). The V and J ends lost 6 bases and 4 bases respectively, with 13 bases between them. CDR3 length: 15 residues. The germline gives CDR1 SNHLY, CDR2 FYNNEI. Written as DNA, the CDR3 is TGTGCCAGCAGCTCCGGACAGATAGGGGCCAACGTCCTGACTTTC. This sequence encodes CASSSGQIGANVLTF.

The CDR3 sequence: CASSPPRGVRTEAFF. DNA of the CDR3: TGTGCCAGCTCACCACCCCGGGGTGTGCGCACTGAAGCTTTCTTT. The chain links TRBV18 to TRBJ1-1; D gene ambiguous. Trimming took 0 bases from V and 4 from J, leaving 12 bases between them. The CDR3 extends over 15 amino acids. CDR1 and CDR2 from the germline V gene are KGHSH and LQKENI. The variable domain in full, completed from reference TRBV18 and TRBJ1-1, reads NAGVMQNPRHLVRRRGQEARLRCSPMKGHSHVYWYRQLPEEGLKFMVYLQKENIIDESGMPKERFSAEFPKEGPSILRIQQVVRGDSAAYFCASSPPRGVRTEAFFGQGTRLTVV.

The CDR3: CASSTGAGEKLFF. The DNA for the CDR3 is TGTGCCAGCTCAACGGGAGCGGGTGAAAAACTGTTTTTT. This chain uses TRBV18 with TRBJ1-4; D is unclear. Germline loops: CDR1 KGHSH, CDR2 LQKENI. The CDR3 length is 13 residues. V shed 5 bases and J shed 7 bases, with 11 bases lying between them.

The chain links TRBV15 to TRBJ1-1, with 9 positions matching TRBD1. Trimming cost V 4 bases and J 3 bases; bases outside gene matches: 12. The CDR3 has 17 amino acids. Germline lookup yields CDR1 LNHNV and CDR2 YYDKDF (reference sequence). For the CDR3, the DNA is TGTGCCACCAGCACCTTACAGGGGGCGGATTGGTACACTGAAGCTTTCTTT. Translating gives CATSTLQGADWYTEAFF.

Notes on this clone: An end of the junction differs from the germline gene, which may be a read error. The sample holds other DNA sequences that translate to the same CDR3. The chain recombines TRBV27 with TRBJ1-4; D may be TRBD1 (6 bases). The CDR3 spans 14 residues. Germline V gives CDR1 MNHEY, CDR2 SMNVEV (reference sequence). The CDR3 protein is CASSSDSTNEKLFF. The CDR3 bases are TGCGCCAGCAGTTCGGACAGCACTAATGAAAAACTGTTTTTT.

The chain combines TRBV29-1 with TRBJ1-4; 11 nucleotides match TRBD1. The V and J ends lost 7 bases and 8 bases, in that order; junction bases with no gene match: 3. The CDR3 covers 12 residues. Germline lookup yields CDR1 SQVTM and CDR2 ANQGSEA. The CDR3 DNA reads TGCAGCGGGGGACAGGGGGGGGAAAAACTGTTTTTT. Translated, it gives CSGGQGGEKLFF.

The rearrangement links TRBV6-6 to TRBJ2-3; D is ambiguous. The CDR3 covers 14 residues. The germline gives CDR1 MNHNY, CDR2 SVGAGI (reference sequence). Trimming removed 1 base from V and 1 base from J, with 6 bases in between. DNA for the CDR3: TGTGCCAGCAGTTACTGGCAGGGCACAGATACGCAGTATTTT. Its translation is CASSYWQGTDTQYF.

The chain combines TRBV6-5 with TRBJ2-7; 12 nucleotides line up with TRBD1. The germline CDR1 and CDR2 sequences are MNHEY and SVGAGI. The CDR3 covers 14 residues. The V gene end was trimmed by 6 bases and the J gene end by 6 bases; junction bases not matched to a gene: 6. CDR3 DNA: TGTGCCAGCAGAGGGGGACAGGGGGCTTCCGAGCAGTACTTC. It encodes CASRGGQGASEQYF.

V usage is TRBV18 and J usage is TRBJ2-1; 8 bases align to TRBD2. V trimming: 1 base; J trimming: 1 base; junction bases outside the gene matches: 6. Germline assignment: CDR1 KGHSH and CDR2 LQKENI. This CDR3 has 17 residues. The DNA of the CDR3 is TGTGCCAGCTCACCACTTGTCGGGAGGGGTTCCTACAATGAGCAGTTCTTC. Amino acid sequence: CASSPLVGRGSYNEQFF.

This clone was seen once. The chain carries TRBV15 and TRBJ2-7; 8 nucleotides agree with TRBD2. Trimming at V came to 1 base and at J to 5 bases, leaving 4 bases not matched to a gene. Per germline, CDR1 LNHNV and CDR2 YYDKDF (reference sequence). This CDR3 has 14 residues. CDR3 residues: CATSRVRGANEQYF. In nucleotides, the CDR3 is TGTGCCACCAGCAGAGTGCGGGGGGCAAACGAGCAGTACTTC.

V is TRBV6-6 and J is TRBJ1-4, with unresolved D. Deletions cut 2 bases from V and 4 bases from J, with 11 bases between. The length of the CDR3 is 15 residues. The germline gives CDR1 MNHNY, CDR2 SVGAGI (reference sequence). This CDR3 reads CASSYGNSFNEKLFF. CDR3 DNA sequence: TGTGCCAGCAGTTACGGCAACTCCTTTAATGAAAAACTGTTTTTT.

The V gene is TRBV6-1, the J gene TRBJ1-6, with D uncertain. The CDR3 contains 12 residues. The germline gives CDR1 MNHNS, CDR2 SASEGT. The V end was cut by 5 bases, the J end by 9 bases, with 8 bases between. This chain's CDR3 is CASSLRVSPLHF. Written as DNA, the CDR3 is TGTGCCAGCAGTTTGCGAGTTTCACCCCTCCACTTT.

This chain connects TRBV18 to TRBJ2-3; TRBD2 is a possible D gene (6 bases). Germline V gives CDR1 KGHSH, CDR2 LQKENI. The CDR3 consists of 16 residues. The ends were cut back, 3 bases at V and 2 bases at J, with 15 bases in the middle. The CDR3 DNA sequence: TGTGCCAGCTCACCGCTGGGGGGAGGAGACACAGATACGCAGTATTTT. It is translated as CASSPLGGGDTDTQYF.

CDR3 bases: TGTGCCAGCAGCCTCATAGCGGGAGGGCCCTCTTTGCGGACCGGGGAGCTGTTTTTT. Translated: CASSLIAGGPSLRTGELFF. The chain uses TRBV7-6 and TRBJ2-2; 11 bases fit TRBD2. V dropped 5 bases and J dropped 5; count of bases not matched to a gene: 16. The CDR3 is made up of 19 amino acids. The V gene's germline CDR1 is SGHVS and CDR2 FNYEAQ.

This clone was seen repeatedly, ten times or more. This rearrangement joins TRBV5-4 to TRBJ2-5; the match to TRBD1 covers 9 bases. Trimming took 4 bases from V and 4 from J; bases not matched to a gene: 5. There are 14 residues in the CDR3. Germline V lookup: CDR1 SGHNT, CDR2 YYREEE (reference sequence). CDR3 region: CASSRDRVVETQYF. Here the CDR3 DNA reads TGTGCCAGCAGCCGGGACAGGGTGGTAGAGACCCAGTACTTC. The variable domain in full, completed from reference TRBV5-4 and TRBJ2-5, reads ETGVTQSPTHLIKTRGQQVTLRCSSQSGHNTVSWYQQALGQGPQFIFQYYREEENGRGNFPPRFSGLQFPNYSSELNVNALELDDSALYLCASSRDRVVETQYFGPGTRLLVL.

The rearrangement links TRBV18 to TRBJ2-3, with D perhaps matching TRBD1 or TRBD2 (5 bases each). This CDR3 region has 16 residues. Germline V gene sequence: CDR1 KGHSH, CDR2 LQKENI. The V end was cut by 2 bases, the J end by 2 bases, with 14 bases between. DNA for the CDR3: TGTGCCAGCTCACCAGGGGGAAGGCCTTTCACAGATACGCAGTATTTT. Translation gives CASSPGGRPFTDTQYF.

V is TRBV6-5 and J is TRBJ2-7, with unresolved D. With 6 bases removed from V and 5 bases from J, the gap between germline ends came to 14 bases. CDR1 and CDR2 (germline): MNHEY, SVGAGI. The length of the CDR3 is 13 residues. In DNA, the CDR3 is TGTGCCAGCAGCTTAGGGCCCTGGGACGAGCAGTACTTC. Translating gives CASSLGPWDEQYF.

The V gene is TRBV28, the J gene TRBJ1-1, with D perhaps matching TRBD1 (5 bases). Germline CDR1 and CDR2: MDHEN and SYDVKM. V was trimmed by 5 bases and J by 1 base, leaving 8 bases between them. This CDR3 spans 13 amino acids. This CDR3 reads CASSQGTNTEAFF. DNA for the CDR3: TGTGCCAGCAGTCAGGGTACGAACACTGAAGCTTTCTTT.

The CDR3 nucleotides read TGCAGCGTTGGCGGTACAGCCAAAAACATTCAGTACTTC. Translated, it gives CSVGGTAKNIQYF. J is TRBJ2-4 and V is TRBV29-1; D not certain. Germline V gene data show CDR1 as SQVTM and CDR2 as ANQGSEA. V was pared by 4 bases and J by 0 bases, with 7 bases between. The CDR3 is made up of 13 amino acids.

This chain links TRBV10-3 with TRBJ2-5, with 7 nucleotides matching TRBD2. Trimming at V came to 6 bases and at J to 5 bases, leaving 9 bases not matched to a gene. This CDR3 is 14 amino acids long. Germline assignment: CDR1 ENHRY and CDR2 SYGVKD. CDR3 in DNA: TGTGCCATCAGCCTCGACGGGGAGGGGGAGACCCAGTACTTC. Translating it yields CAISLDGEGETQYF.